Here is one T cell receptor beta chain with its context. Antigen specificity is unknown. TCRdb's table, derived via immunoSEQ multiplex PCR, lists solely in-frame clones and lacks some. The sample holds about 370,000 clones; 75% to 90% are singletons and the top ten take around 1.8%. This record comes from a study of Ad26.COV2.S vaccination and SARS-CoV-2 variants. Overall study context: Within the COV1001 Ad26.COV2.S trial arm, the donor was enrolled. Ad26.COV2.S, an intramuscular injection, was given once or twice 56 days apart.

The length of the CDR3 is 13 residues. V lost 4 bases, J lost 13 bases, and 10 bases stayed unmatched. CDR1 is SGHDT, CDR2 YYEEEE, per germline. As for treatment: some 20 received Ad26.COV2.S at low or high dose, single or two shots; roughly 5 received placebo; per-sample allocation not given. After the first vaccine or placebo injection, samples were drawn on day 63. Points from the study as a whole: Total T cell responses were possibly underestimated by TCR breadth and depth analyses.

The gene calls are TRBV5-6 and TRBJ1-4; TRBD1 matches at 7 bases. This clonotype originated in a person aged 18-60 years who received the Ad26.COV2.S COVID-19 vaccine or a placebo. Here the sequenced sample was peripheral blood, taken in a trial of Ad26.COV2.S vaccine versus placebo. The CDR3, as DNA: TGTGCCAGCAGCACAGGGGATTCGGTGGGACTGTTTTTT. This translates into CASSTGDSVGLFF.